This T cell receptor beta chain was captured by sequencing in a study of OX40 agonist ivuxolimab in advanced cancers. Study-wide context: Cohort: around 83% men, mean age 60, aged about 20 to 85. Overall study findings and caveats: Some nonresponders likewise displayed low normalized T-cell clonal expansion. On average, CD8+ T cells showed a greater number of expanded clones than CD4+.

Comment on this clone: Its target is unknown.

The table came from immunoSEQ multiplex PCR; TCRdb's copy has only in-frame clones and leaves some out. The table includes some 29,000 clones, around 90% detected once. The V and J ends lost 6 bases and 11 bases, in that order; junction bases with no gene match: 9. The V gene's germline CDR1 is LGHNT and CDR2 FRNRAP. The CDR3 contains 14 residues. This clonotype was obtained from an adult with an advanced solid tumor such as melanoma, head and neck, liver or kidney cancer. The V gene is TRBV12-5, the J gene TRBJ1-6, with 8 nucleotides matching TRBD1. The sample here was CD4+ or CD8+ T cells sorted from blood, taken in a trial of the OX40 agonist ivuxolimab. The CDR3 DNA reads TGTGCTAGTGGCCCTGGGACAGGTTTGACACCCCTCCACTTT. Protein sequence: CASGPGTGLTPLHF.